The clone carrying this T cell receptor beta chain was detected once. Assay: immunoSEQ multiplex PCR; the TCRdb copy retains only in-frame clones and omits some. The data show tens of thousands of clones, around 94% seen once. This CDR3 spans 11 amino acids. The V and J ends lost 2 bases and 8 bases respectively, with 4 bases between them. Germline CDR1 reads SGHKS; CDR2 reads YYEKEE (reference sequence). The data belong to a study of T cell changes during pregnancy in multiple sclerosis. Sequenced here: peripheral blood, sampled in the third trimester of pregnancy. This receptor was obtained from a female donor with multiple sclerosis, enrolled in a pregnancy study. V gene TRBV5-5 combines with J gene TRBJ1-4; D remains unclear. The CDR3 DNA sequence: TGTGCCAGCAGCTTAAGCGAAAAACTGTTTTTT. Translating gives CASSLSEKLFF.